The source of this TCR beta chain is a study of blood T cell repertoires in COVID-19. Study-wide context: PBMCs, B-cell-depleted T cells, or T cells provided the cDNA or gDNA that made up the material.

Per the original data handling: Amplification of reference gene primers provided the estimated nucleated cell counts. Clones were read by immunoSEQ multiplex PCR, and TCRdb kept only the in-frame ones, dropping some. D and trimming were read from the DNA, whereas the V and J calls and clone size are those reported in that table. The profile shows about 14,000 clones, about three quarters of them singletons. This CDR3 spans 14 amino acids. Trimming removed 3 bases at V and 7 bases at J, with 14 bases between. CDR1 and CDR2 from the germline V gene are SGDLS and YYNGEE. The receptor comes from a man in his 70s with acute or convalescent COVID-19. The sample comprised peripheral blood. The genes are TRBV9 and TRBJ1-3; a weak D match, TRBD1 (5 bases). The CDR3 sequence: CASSGWRGFNTIYF. CDR3 in DNA: TGTGCCAGCAGCGGGTGGCGGGGCTTCAACACCATATATTTT. The full variable domain, its missing parts supplied by reference TRBV9 and TRBJ1-3, is DSGVTQTPKHLITATGQRVTLRCSPRSGDLSVYWYQQSLDQGLQFLIQYYNGEERAKGNILERFSAQQFPDLHSELNLSSLELGDSALYFCASSGWRGFNTIYFGEGSWLTVV.